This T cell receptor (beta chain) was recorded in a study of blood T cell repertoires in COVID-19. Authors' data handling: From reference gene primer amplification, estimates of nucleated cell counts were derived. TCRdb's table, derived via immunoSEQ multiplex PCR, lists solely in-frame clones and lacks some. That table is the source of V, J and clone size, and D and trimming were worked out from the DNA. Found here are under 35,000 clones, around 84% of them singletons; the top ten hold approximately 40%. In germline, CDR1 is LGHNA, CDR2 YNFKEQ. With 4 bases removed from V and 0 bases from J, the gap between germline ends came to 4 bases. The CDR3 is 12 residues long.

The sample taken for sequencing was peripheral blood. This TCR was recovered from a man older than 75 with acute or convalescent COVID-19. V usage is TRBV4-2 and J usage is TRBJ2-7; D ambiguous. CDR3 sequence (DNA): TGTGCCAGCAGCCCCAGCTCCTACGAGCAGTACTTC. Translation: CASSPSSYEQYF.